This entry features one TCR beta chain sequence. Its antigen specificity is not known. No base-level quality is on record; no much larger clone is a single base apart. This sample is drawn from a study of beta chain features in type 1 diabetes (dated by TCRdb to between 2018 and 2020). A note on the overall study: No differences in mean age, gender distribution, total cell number or subset yield were found between patients and healthy donors. A total of over 95,000,000 sorted cells were examined across all samples, and RNA yield correlated strongly with the number of cells per subset. In the study, recently diagnosed type 1 diabetes patients and matched healthy donors were compared on the TCRB repertoires of their sorted circulating CD4+ T cell subsets. Naive and central memory subsets were obtained from all 30 or so donors, but regulatory and stem cell-like memory subsets were isolated from only 8 patients and roughly eight healthy donors. Overall study outcomes, separate from this receptor: At VDJ recombination sites, type 1 diabetes patients had fewer insertions and more deleted nucleotides, which implies abnormalities in thymic rearrangement. In all four CD4+ subsets, TCRB CDR3 length was moderately but significantly shorter in type 1 diabetes patients. Because cDNA was sequenced instead of genomic DNA, activated cells with high expression could be over-represented, although the groups did not differ in activation or CD3 levels. Shorter templates might have been favored by PCR, but patient and control samples were amplified and corrected together, so both groups would have been affected equally by any skew. Only small numbers of individuals were included in the HLA sub-analyses, which left unresolved whether HLA type had any influence on TCRB rearrangement. Naive, central memory and regulatory TCRB repertoires appeared more similar among patients than among healthy donors.

Each donor gave one peripheral blood draw, averaging roughly 100 mL, which was collected into heparinised tubes. A BD FACSAria II and a panel including CD45RO, CCR7, CD25, CD127, CD95 and CD27 were used to sort naive, central memory, regulatory and stem cell-like memory CD4+ T cells. Every sorted population had a purity above 95%. PBMCs were isolated immediately by Lymphoprep density gradient centrifugation and stained directly without culture. So that batch effects would be minimized, each experiment stained and sorted samples in pairs, pairing one healthy donor with one patient. The entire isolated RNA was reverse transcribed using the High Capacity cDNA Reverse Transcription Kit, and thus expressed TCRB transcripts were sequenced. Naive, central memory and regulatory T cell samples underwent deep immunoSEQ sequencing, averaging roughly 3.3 million total reads per sample. After sorted cells were lysed in RLT buffer, RNA was extracted with DNase-treated RNeasy Micro or Mini kits, with the choice depending on cell number. To prevent cross-contamination, each cell subset was processed individually, whereas patient and healthy donor samples were processed jointly. The immunoSEQ multiplex PCR was used to amplify TCRB sequences from cDNA, yielding 87-bp fragments that span the CDR3 region. Amplicons were sequenced on the Illumina HiSeq platform. The published analysis was carried out like this. PCR bias was corrected computationally using synthetic template baselines, and reads within Hamming distance 2 were collapsed, with unmergeable singletons discarded. Reads were aligned against IMGT so that V, D and J genes, CDR3 length and insertions or deletions at six rearrangement sites could be assigned. Within each subset, clonotype counts were normalized to sorted cell number, after which true diversity and Gini coefficients were computed with the tcR R package. The overlap coefficient, calculated on TCRB nucleotide sequences, was used to measure repertoire sharing. TCRdb holds this immuneACCESS table with in-frame rearrangements only. Some clones are missing; in checked studies, unresolved V genes explain under half, and the rest has no known cause. That table furnishes V, J and clone size, whereas the DNA furnished D and trimming. Across this sample there are some 140,000 clones, with 9.2% seen only once. Jointly, the top ten make up roughly 0.7% of the sample.

Sequencing was performed on central memory CD4+ T cells from blood. The clonotype originates from a man younger than 35 in good health.

The DNA reads as follows: TGTGCCAGCAGCGGAACCGGGACAGGCTACGAGCAGTACTTC. It is translated as CASSGTGTGYEQYF. The chain uses TRBV9 and TRBJ2-7; 8 bases in the middle match TRBD1. Inclusive of the bounding cysteine and phenylalanine, the CDR3 is 14 residues long. Only the CDR3 region is kept as DNA, spanning 42 bases read in frame from base 1. Trimming removed 3 bases from V and 3 bases from J; the gene matches leave 5 bases unexplained. Looking up the germline V gene yields CDR1 SGDLS and CDR2 YYNGEE.